Included here is one T cell receptor (beta chain) sequence, with context. The antigen remains unidentified. Template switching added a universal primer site, and cDNA bore unique molecular identifiers. MiXCR was run by TCRdb on the 5' RACE reads, yielding one entry per CDR3 protein. The sample has approximately 1.8 million distinct CDR3 sequences; 32% are singletons. This sample was included in a study of identical twins. Study-level results: Memory repertoires lacked the insertion deficit that abundant cord blood beta clonotypes showed.

V was clipped by 1 base and J by 0 bases; unmatched bases: 9. In germline, CDR1 is DFQATT, CDR2 SNEGSKA (reference sequence). This CDR3 region has 17 residues. This receptor was obtained from a newborn girl in good health. The genes are TRBV20-1 and TRBJ2-1, with 7 bases identical to TRBD2. Specimen: cord blood. CDR3 sequence reads: CSARGSGADFSYNEQFF. DNA of the CDR3: TGCAGTGCTAGAGGAAGCGGGGCGGACTTCTCCTACAATGAGCAGTTCTTC.